This T cell receptor beta chain came from a study of blood T cell repertoires in COVID-19. Study details: The analysed material was cDNA or gDNA that came from T cells, B-cell-depleted T cells, or PBMCs.

Assay used: immunoSEQ multiplex PCR; TCRdb lists only in-frame clones, some missing. The repertoire includes around 63,000 clones, 88% of them detected once, and roughly 3.9% sits in the top ten. The sequencing input was peripheral blood. The clonotype comes from a man in his fifties or sixties with active COVID-19.

The CDR3 bases are TGTGCCAGCAGTCCCTTGGGACAGGGGACACACCTCACAGATACGCAGTATTTT. Translating gives CASSPLGQGTHLTDTQYF. The J gene is TRBJ2-3, the V gene TRBV6-2 or TRBV6-3; 10 bases are a match to TRBD1. CDR1 MNHEY and CDR2 SVGEGT come from the germline V gene. The CDR3 has 18 residues. V lost 5 bases, J lost 2 bases, and 13 bases stayed unmatched.